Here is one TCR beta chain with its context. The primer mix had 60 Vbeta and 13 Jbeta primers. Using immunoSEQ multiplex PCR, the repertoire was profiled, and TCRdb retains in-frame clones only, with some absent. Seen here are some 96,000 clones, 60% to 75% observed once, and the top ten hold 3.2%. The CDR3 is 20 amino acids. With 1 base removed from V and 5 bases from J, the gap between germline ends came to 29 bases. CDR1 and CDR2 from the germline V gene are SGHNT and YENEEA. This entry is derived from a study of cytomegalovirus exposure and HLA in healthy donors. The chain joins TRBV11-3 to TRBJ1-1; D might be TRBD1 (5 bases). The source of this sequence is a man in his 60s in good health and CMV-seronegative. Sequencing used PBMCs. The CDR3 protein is CASSLGVQGGGSKQGTEAFF. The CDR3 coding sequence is TGTGCCAGCAGCTTAGGCGTCCAGGGTGGGGGGTCGAAACAAGGGACTGAAGCTTTCTTT.